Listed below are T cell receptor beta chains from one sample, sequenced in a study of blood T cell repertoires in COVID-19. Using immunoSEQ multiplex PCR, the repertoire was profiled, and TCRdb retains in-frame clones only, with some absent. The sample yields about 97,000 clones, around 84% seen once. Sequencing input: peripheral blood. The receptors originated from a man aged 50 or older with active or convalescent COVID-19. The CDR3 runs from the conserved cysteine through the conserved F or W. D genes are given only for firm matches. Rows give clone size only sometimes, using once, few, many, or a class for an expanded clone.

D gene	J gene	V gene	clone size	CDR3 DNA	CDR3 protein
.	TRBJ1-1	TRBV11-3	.	TGTGCCAGCAGCTTGACAGGTGGGATGAACACTGAAGCTTTCTTT	CASSLTGGMNTEAFF
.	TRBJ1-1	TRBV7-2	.	TGTGCCAGCAGCCCGAGGGCGGCGGGGATGAACACTGAAGCTTTCTTT	CASSPRAAGMNTEAFF
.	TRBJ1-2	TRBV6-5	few	TGTGCCAGCAGACCTCCGGGGGGCGCCTATGGCTACACCTTC	CASRPPGGAYGYTF
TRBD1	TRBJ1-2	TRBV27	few	TGTGCCAGCAGACGGACAGGGGGCGAATATGGCTACACCTTC	CASRRTGGEYGYTF
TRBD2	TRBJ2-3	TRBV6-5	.	TGTGCCAGCAGCAGGACTAGCGGAGATACGCAGTATTTT	CASSRTSGDTQYF
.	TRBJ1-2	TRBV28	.	TGTGCCAGCAGTTACCCTCCGTCGACAGTGCACTATGGCTACACCTTC	CASSYPPSTVHYGYTF
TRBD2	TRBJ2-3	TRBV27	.	TGTGCCAGCAGGCGGGGGAACACAGATACGCAGTATTTT	CASRRGNTDTQYF
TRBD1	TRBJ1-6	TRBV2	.	TGTGCCAGCAGTGAAGGGACAGGGGGCCGTTCACCCCTCCACTTT	CASSEGTGGRSPLHF
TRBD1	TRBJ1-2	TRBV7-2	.	TGTGCCAGCAGCCACCAGGGGGCTTGGGATGGCTACACCTTC	CASSHQGAWDGYTF
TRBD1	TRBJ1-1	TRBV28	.	TGTGCCAGCCTGGACAGGTACACTGAAGCTTTCTTT	CASLDRYTEAFF
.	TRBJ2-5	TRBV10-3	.	TGTGCCATCAGTGAGTCGAGTGAGACCCAGTACTTC	CAISESSETQYF
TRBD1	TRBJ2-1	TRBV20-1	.	TGCAGTGCTAGTGATGACAGGGGAGGAATCGATGAGCAGTTCTTC	CSASDDRGGIDEQFF
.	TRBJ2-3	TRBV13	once	TGTGCCAGCAGCCTTCTAGCGTCAGATACGCAGTATTTT	CASSLLASDTQYF
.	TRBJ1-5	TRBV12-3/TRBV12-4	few	TGTGCCAGCAGTTTAGGGGGAGGTCAGCCCCAGCATTTT	CASSLGGGQPQHF
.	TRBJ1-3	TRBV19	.	TGTGCCAGTAGCGGGAGTTCTGGAAACACCATATATTTT	CASSGSSGNTIYF
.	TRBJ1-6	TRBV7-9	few	TGTGCCAGCAGCTATAATCAGGCCAATTCACCCCTCCACTTT	CASSYNQANSPLHF
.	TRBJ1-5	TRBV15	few	TGTGCCACCAGCAGAGATCCGGGAGAGCCCCAGCATTTT	CATSRDPGEPQHF
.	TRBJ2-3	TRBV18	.	TGTGCCAGCTCACCACAGTACAACACAGATACGCAGTATTTT	CASSPQYNTDTQYF
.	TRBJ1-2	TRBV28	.	TGTGCCAGCAGTTTTTTGGGGGCGTTTGACTATGGCTACACCTTC	CASSFLGAFDYGYTF
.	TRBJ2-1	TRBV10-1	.	TGCGCCAGCAGCAATCGCGGGTTGGAGCAGTTCTTC	CASSNRGLEQFF
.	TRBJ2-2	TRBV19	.	TGTGCCAGTAGACAGGGAGAGCTTAACACCGGGGAGCTGTTTTTT	CASRQGELNTGELFF
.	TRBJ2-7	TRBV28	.	TGTGCCAGCAGCGCACAGGGATGGGAGCAGTACTTC	CASSAQGWEQYF
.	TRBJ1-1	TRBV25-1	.	TGTGCCAGCAGTGACCCGGGACAAACAAACACTGAAGCTTTCTTT	CASSDPGQTNTEAFF
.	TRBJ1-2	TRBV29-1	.	TGCAGCGTGGGCCGGGGGACGGAAAACTATGGCTACACCTTC	CSVGRGTENYGYTF
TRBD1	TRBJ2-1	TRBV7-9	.	TGTGCCAGCAGCAGCCCCGACAGGGAGTTTGCCAATGAGCAGTTCTTC	CASSSPDREFANEQFF
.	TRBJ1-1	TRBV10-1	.	TGCGCCAGCAGTGAATACCAGGGGCCAAGCACTGAAGCTTTCTTT	CASSEYQGPSTEAFF
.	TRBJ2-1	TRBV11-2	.	TGTGCCAGCAGCTTAGAGGGCGGGCCGGGCTCCTACAATGAGCAGTTCTTC	CASSLEGGPGSYNEQFF
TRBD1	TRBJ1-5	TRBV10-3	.	TGTGCCATCAGTGAGTCGGGGACAGGAGACGGCAATCAGCCCCAGCATTTT	CAISESGTGDGNQPQHF
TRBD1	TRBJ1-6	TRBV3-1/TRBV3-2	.	TGTGCCAGCAGCCAGGCACAGGGGGCTAATTCACCCCTCCACTTT	CASSQAQGANSPLHF
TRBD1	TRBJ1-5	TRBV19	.	TGTGCCAGTATCGCGACAGGGTCTTTTAATCAGCCCCAGCATTTT	CASIATGSFNQPQHF